A single sample gave rise to the 18 T cell receptor beta chains below, sequenced in a study of T cell repertoires in cytomegalovirus infection. One entry per CDR3 protein, called by TCRdb with MiXCR from the reads. Here the sample spans approximately 550,000 distinct CDR3 sequences, approximately 15% being singletons. The sequenced material came from CD8+ T cells from PBMCs. These receptors came from a human donor in good health (CMV status not recorded). Some clones in this sample may be carry-over from other donors' samples.

This clonotype has at least ten counts. The chain joins TRBV6-5 to TRBJ2-3; a possible D gene is TRBD2 (6 bases). V gave up 0 bases and J gave up 4 bases, with 14 bases separating them. The CDR3 is 16 amino acids. Germline-derived CDR1 and CDR2 are MNHEY and SVGAGI. The DNA of the CDR3 is TGTGCCAGCAGTTACTCGGAGGGCGGGTCTTCAGATACGCAGTATTTT. Translation: CASSYSEGGSSDTQYF.

A note on this clonotype: An end of the junction differs from the germline gene, which may be a read error. The V and J genes are TRBV4-2 and TRBJ1-2; D gene uncertain. This CDR3 spans 15 amino acids. Looked up from germline, CDR1 is LGHNA and CDR2 is YNFKEQ. CDR3 DNA: TGTGCCAGAAGCCAAGTGCGTTCGGGGAACTATGGCTACACCTTC. Protein sequence: CARSQVRSGNYGYTF.

V is TRBV27 and J is TRBJ1-1; 9 bases line up with TRBD1. The CDR3 runs 15 residues. Trimming removed 6 bases from V and 3 bases from J; junction bases left unmatched: 8. Germline CDR1 reads MNHEY; CDR2 reads SMNVEV (reference sequence). CDR3 DNA sequence: TGTGCCAGCAGGTTCTCACAGGGGGCTGACACTGAAGCTTTCTTT. Amino acid sequence: CASRFSQGADTEAFF.

This rearrangement joins TRBV2 to TRBJ1-1; TRBD1 is a possible D gene (5 bases). The CDR3 totals 11 residues. CDR1 SNHLY and CDR2 FYNNEI come from the germline V gene. V lost 10 bases, J lost 4 bases, and 10 bases lay in between. CDR3 sequence: CAMGEVTEAFF. CDR3 nucleotide sequence: TGTGCCATGGGGGAGGTCACTGAAGCTTTCTTT.

The CDR3 region is CAIQRLAGELDTQYF. The CDR3 region has the DNA TGTGCCATCCAGAGACTAGCGGGAGAGTTAGATACGCAGTATTTT. V is TRBV28 and J is TRBJ2-3; 12 bases are shared with TRBD2. Germline lookup yields CDR1 MDHEN and CDR2 SYDVKM. This CDR3 is built from 15 residues. With 10 bases clipped from V and 5 bases from J, the junction kept 10 bases outside the gene matches.

This clonotype has only a few counts. This sequence joins TRBV6-1 and TRBJ2-7, with D maybe TRBD2 (5 bases). The germline V and J ends were trimmed by 8 bases and 3 bases, with 14 bases remaining between them. The CDR3 totals 13 residues. Per germline, CDR1 MNHNS and CDR2 SASEGT. CDR3 region: CASAPRGLYEQYF. The CDR3 coding sequence is TGTGCCAGCGCCCCACGGGGTCTCTACGAGCAGTACTTC.

This clonotype was found many times. The chain links TRBV5-5 to TRBJ2-1; 11 bases line up with TRBD2. The CDR3 has 16 amino acids. Per the germline V gene, CDR1 is SGHKS and CDR2 is YYEKEE (reference sequence). The junction had 8 bases not matched to a gene; V was cut back by 4 bases and J by 5 bases. The CDR3 DNA reads as TGTGCCAGCAGCCCCCTACTAGCGGGGGTTGACAATGAGCAGTTCTTC. Its translation: CASSPLLAGVDNEQFF.

A few counts support this clonotype. The rearrangement links TRBV7-9 to TRBJ2-3; TRBD2 matches at 10 bases. CDR1 SEHNR and CDR2 FQNEAQ come from the germline V gene (reference sequence). The CDR3 runs 14 residues. V shed 6 bases, J shed 0 bases, and the junction held 0 bases outside the gene matches. The CDR3 DNA reads as TGTGCCAGCAGGACTAGCGGGAGCACAGATACGCAGTATTTT. Translated, it gives CASRTSGSTDTQYF.

This clonotype was picked up many times. The rearrangement joins TRBV6-2 or TRBV6-3 to TRBJ2-2; 10 bases match TRBD2. V was clipped by 5 bases and J by 2 bases; unmatched bases: 5. This CDR3 region has 16 residues. Per germline, CDR1 MNHEY and CDR2 SVGEGT. The CDR3 loop reads CASSTLAGINTGELFF. The DNA for the CDR3 is TGTGCCAGCAGTACACTAGCGGGGATAAACACCGGGGAGCTGTTTTTT.

As regards this clonotype: An end of the junction differs from the germline gene, which may be a read error. The J gene is TRBJ1-2, the V gene TRBV6-1; no clear D. The CDR3 spans 13 residues. Germline V gives CDR1 MNHNS, CDR2 SASEGT. The CDR3: CASSKAGDWGYTF. CDR3 DNA sequence: TGTGCCAGCAGTAAAGCCGGGGATTGGGGCTACACCTTC.

With regard to this clonotype: Likely a read error: the CDR3 ends without its conserved phenylalanine or tryptophan. The CDR3 DNA follows: TGTGCCAGCGGTTCCAGTCGGGAGACCGAGCAGTACTAC. This sequence encodes CASGSSRETEQYY. The rearrangement links TRBV9 to TRBJ2-7, with D maybe TRBD2 (6 bases). Germline V gives CDR1 SGDLS, CDR2 YYNGEE. The CDR3 has 13 residues. Trimming took 7 bases from V and 6 from J, leaving 17 bases between them.

This clonotype has only a few counts. The chain uses TRBV5-4 and TRBJ2-7, with D unclear. The CDR3 spans 11 residues. Deletions cut 10 bases from V and 2 bases from J, with 10 bases between. Germline V gene lookup returns CDR1 SGHNT and CDR2 YYREEE (reference sequence). Written as DNA, the CDR3 is TGTGCCTTCGGCGGACCCTACGAGCAGTACTTC. Its translation is CAFGGPYEQYF.

The chain employs TRBV29-1 and TRBJ1-2; D is perhaps TRBD1 (6 bases). The CDR3 runs 11 residues. Trimming took off 6 bases at V and 8 bases at J, with 13 bases between the two ends. Germline-derived CDR1 and CDR2 are SQVTM and ANQGSEA. The CDR3 bases are TGCAGCGTCCCACACAGGGCCGGCTACACCTTC. Amino acids: CSVPHRAGYTF.

The sample holds a few counts of this clonotype. The gene calls are TRBV7-9 and TRBJ2-1; 8 bases align to TRBD2. V trimming: 6 bases; J trimming: 11 bases; junction bases outside the gene matches: 6. Germline V CDR1 and CDR2: SEHNR, FQNEAQ (reference sequence). This CDR3 is 12 amino acids long. CDR3 in DNA: TGTGCCAGCAGGCAGACTAGCGTCCAGCAGTTCTTC. It is translated as CASRQTSVQQFF. Complete variable domain (other parts from reference TRBV7-9 and TRBJ2-1): DTGVSQNPRHKITKRGQNVTFRCDPISEHNRLYWYRQTLGQGPEFLTYFQNEAQLEKSRLLSDRFSAERPKGSFSTLEIQRTEQGDSAMYLCASRQTSVQQFFGPGTRLTVL.

This clonotype was seen only a few times. The CDR3 spells CASSLVLAGTGELFF. Here the CDR3 DNA reads TGCGCCAGCAGCTTGGTTCTAGCGGGGACCGGGGAGCTGTTTTTT. The rearrangement uses TRBV5-1 and TRBJ2-2, with 9 bases lining up with TRBD2. The junction had 2 bases not matched to a gene; V was cut back by 0 bases and J by 5 bases. Germline loops: CDR1 SGHRS, CDR2 YFSETQ. The CDR3 totals 15 residues.

This clonotype has more than one count but fewer than ten. The chain is built from TRBV4-1 and TRBJ2-1; D is tentatively TRBD1 or TRBD2 (5 bases each). The CDR3 is 12 residues long. CDR1 is MGHRA and CDR2 is YSYEKL in the germline V gene. Trimming stripped 1 base from V and 9 bases from J, with 7 bases between. CDR3 DNA sequence: TGCGCCAGCAGCCAAGGGGGGATTGAGCAGTTCTTC. Its protein product is CASSQGGIEQFF.

There are a few counts of this clonotype. The chain's CDR3 is CASSVGKGTYEQYF. The CDR3 DNA is TGTGCCAGCAGTGTCGGAAAGGGAACCTACGAGCAGTACTTC. V is TRBV27 and J is TRBJ2-7; D remains ambiguous. Germline V gene data show CDR1 as MNHEY and CDR2 as SMNVEV (reference sequence). V lost 5 bases to trimming and J lost 2 bases, with 13 bases between them. There are 14 residues in the CDR3.

This clonotype was observed at least ten times. The rearrangement uses TRBV7-8 and TRBJ2-7, with 9 bases lining up with TRBD1. The CDR3 covers 13 residues. The germline gives CDR1 SGHVS, CDR2 FQNEAQ. Trimming at V came to 5 bases and at J to 5 bases, leaving 4 bases not matched to a gene. Here the CDR3 DNA reads TGTGCCAGCAGCAAGACAGGGGGGGACGAGCAGTACTTC. Its translation is CASSKTGGDEQYF.